A selection of T cell receptor beta chains follows, all from one sample in a study of regulatory T cells in long-lasting Graves disease. TCRdb used MiXCR to reprocess the multiplex PCR reads, holding one entry per CDR3 protein. Here the sample spans more than 450,000 distinct CDR3 sequences, 12% being singletons. This same sample was also part of a study on T cells in Graves' hyperthyroidism and ophthalmopathy.

The sequenced sample was peripheral blood mononuclear cells (PBMCs), obtained at new diagnosis, from a patient treated with antithyroid drugs. The receptor set was obtained from a woman aged 25 to 45 with Graves disease. CDR3s include the opening cysteine and the closing phenylalanine or tryptophan. A D gene is named only where the DNA matches it firmly. The size of a clone is reported for some rows only, either as once, few or many, or as a class for expanded clones.

clone size,D gene,J gene,V gene,CDR3 DNA,CDR3 protein
many,TRBD1,TRBJ1-1,TRBV27,TGTGCCAGCAGTTTATCCCTCGGGACAGCCTTGAGGGGAGAAGCTTTCTTT,CASSLSLGTALRGEAFF
NA,NA,TRBJ1-1,TRBV5-1,TGCGCCAGCAGCGTCCGCCCAGATATTGGAGCTTTCTTT,CASSVRPDIGAFF
NA,NA,TRBJ1-1,TRBV9,TGTGCCAGCGGGCAATACCTGGAAAACACTGAAGCTTTCTTT,CASGQYLENTEAFF
NA,TRBD2,TRBJ2-3,TRBV2,TGTGCCAGCGTACGTCTAGCGGGGGGGACAGATACGCAGTATTTT,CASVRLAGGTDTQYF
many,TRBD1,TRBJ1-2,TRBV27,TGTGCCAGCAGTTTATCGGCGACAGGGGATGGCTACACCTTC,CASSLSATGDGYTF
NA,TRBD2,TRBJ2-7,TRBV7-8,TGTGCCAGCAGCCCAACCCCCAGGGCTAGCGGTTCCCACGAGCAGTACTTC,CASSPTPRASGSHEQYF
many,NA,TRBJ1-1,TRBV30,TGTGCCTGGAGTGTGATAGGAAGCTACACTGAAGCTTTCTTT,CAWSVIGSYTEAFF
NA,NA,TRBJ2-2,TRBV7-2,TGTGCCAGCACCCCAGTCCCTGGATCGAACACCGGGGAGCTGTTTTTT,CASTPVPGSNTGELFF
NA,NA,TRBJ1-1,TRBV7-9,TGTGCCAGCAGCAACAGCACTCAGGGTCGCGGGGCTTTCTTT,CASSNSTQGRGAFF
few,NA,TRBJ2-3,TRBV12-3/TRBV12-4,TGTGCCAGCAGTCCCAATTCAGGGGGCACAGATACGCAGTATTTT,CASSPNSGGTDTQYF
many,TRBD2,TRBJ2-5,TRBV2,TGTGCCAGCAGTGATGCGAGGGTAGCGGGGGAGACCCAGTACTTC,CASSDARVAGETQYF
many,TRBD1,TRBJ1-5,TRBV2,TGTGCCAGCAGTGAAGAGAGGACAGGCCTAAATCAGCCCCAGCATTTT,CASSEERTGLNQPQHF
many,NA,TRBJ2-7,TRBV29-1,TGCAGCGTTGAAGTGTGGTCAGGGGGGTCCTACGAGCAGTACTTC,CSVEVWSGGSYEQYF
NA,NA,TRBJ2-5,TRBV6-1,TGTGCCAGCAGCAATTTCCCCGAACTAATTACGGAGACCCAGTACTTC,CASSNFPELITETQYF
many,NA,TRBJ1-1,TRBV6-5,TGTGCCAGCAGTTACTCACACTACGGAGGGCTGAACACTGAAGCTTTCTTT,CASSYSHYGGLNTEAFF
many,NA,TRBJ2-1,TRBV28,TGTGCCAGCAGAGTCCTGGGGGGAGAGCAGTTCTTC,CASRVLGGEQFF
many,NA,TRBJ1-1,TRBV2,TGTGCCAGCACCGCCGGCGGGGCTGAAGCTTTCTTT,CASTAGGAEAFF
NA,TRBD2,TRBJ2-7,TRBV28,TGTGCCAGCAGTTCCCACATCGGGGGGAGTGGATACGAGCAGTACTTC,CASSSHIGGSGYEQYF
many,NA,TRBJ2-4,TRBV11-2,TGTGCCAGCAGCTTAGATCGAGGATCTTCGTACTTC,CASSLDRGSSYF
many,NA,TRBJ1-3,TRBV11-3,TGTGCCAGCAGCTTGAAGGGGCAACCGGGAAACACCATATATTTT,CASSLKGQPGNTIYF
NA,NA,TRBJ1-1,TRBV19,TGTGCCAGTAGTATCTCAGGGAAAGGGTATATGGACACTGAAGCTTTCTTT,CASSISGKGYMDTEAFF
NA,TRBD2,TRBJ2-1,TRBV13,TGTGCCAGCAGCTTAGTGGGAGACTGGGGAGGGACCGGTTCCTACAATGAGCAGTTCTTC,CASSLVGDWGGTGSYNEQFF
NA,NA,TRBJ2-4,TRBV18,TGTGCCAGCTCATCACTGACAGGCTTTTCCAAAAACATTCAGTACTTC,CASSSLTGFSKNIQYF